The present TCR beta chain was sequenced within a study of T cell changes during pregnancy in multiple sclerosis (dated by TCRdb to about 2019). At the level of the whole study: The study looked at changes in the T cell repertoire across pregnancy in women with multiple sclerosis.

Library preparation employed the immunoSEQ multiplex PCR assay. TCRdb stores this immuneACCESS table with in-frame sequences only. Part of the clones is absent; in the studies checked, under half of the shortfall reflects unresolved V genes, and no reason is known for the rest. The sample records about 59,000 clones, roughly 90% of which are singletons. The ten largest clonotypes hold less than 3.5% of the sample. As for this clone: Its antigen is still unknown. Qualities for individual bases were not recorded, and no much larger clone is one base off.

From a lookup of the germline V gene (reference sequence), CDR1 and CDR2 are MNHEY and SMNVEV. From the cysteine through the phenylalanine, the CDR3 covers 16 amino acids. Of the read, only the CDR3 DNA is kept; its 48 bases are in frame from base 1. V and J lose 6 bases and 4 bases, and a span of 21 bases separates them. The specimen was peripheral blood, collected in the third trimester of pregnancy. The chain employs TRBV27 and TRBJ1-1; perhaps TRBD1 is the D gene, with 5 bases matching. The receptor was isolated from a female donor in good health, enrolled as a control in a pregnancy study. DNA sequence: TGTGCCAGCAGCCTCCCCGCACGGGGGAATGGCACTGAAGCTTTCTTT. It codes for CASSLPARGNGTEAFF.